This T cell receptor beta chain was sequenced in a study of T-cell memory formation after mild COVID-19. Study-level findings and limits: CD8+ contracting clones occupied EMRA, while CD4+ ones occupied mainly CM and EM.

Trimming at V came to 4 bases and at J to 7 bases, leaving 7 bases not matched to a gene. The CDR3 runs 13 residues. Germline CDR1 and CDR2: SGHNT and YYREEE (reference sequence). Of note for this clonotype: Its cognate antigen is unknown.

TCRdb reprocessed the 5' RACE reads via MiXCR and lists one record per CDR3 protein. The sample contains roughly 51,000 distinct CDR3 sequences, roughly 7% of which appear only once. The sequenced sample was PBMCs or a T cell subset sorted from them (not recorded which). This sequence joins TRBV5-4 and TRBJ1-2; TRBD1 aligns across 7 bases. This clonotype was sampled from a man aged 18-30 years who had mild COVID-19 (a few samples of this study predate the infection). Cell type and time point are not known. The CDR3 loop reads CASSPTGDAGYTF. The CDR3 bases are TGTGCCAGCAGCCCAACAGGGGATGCTGGCTACACCTTC.